The T cell receptor beta chain described here comes from a study of identical twins. TCRdb re-derived calls from the 5' RACE reads in MiXCR, one entry per CDR3 protein. In the table there are about 720,000 distinct CDR3 sequences, more than 6.5% of which are singletons. This clonotype appeared a few times. Looked up from germline, CDR1 is MNHEY and CDR2 is SVGEGT. Trimming stripped 5 bases from V and 9 bases from J, with 23 bases between. There are 16 residues in the CDR3. These data are also associated with another study on yellow fever vaccine responses in identical twins.

This chain joins TRBV6-2 or TRBV6-3 and TRBJ1-5; D is possibly TRBD1 (6 bases). Sample: PBMCs. This clonotype was sampled from a woman in her late teens or twenties in good health. Here the CDR3 DNA reads TGTGCCAGCAGTCGTACAGGGACTTTGAATCAAGGGCCCCAGCATTTT. Translation gives CASSRTGTLNQGPQHF.